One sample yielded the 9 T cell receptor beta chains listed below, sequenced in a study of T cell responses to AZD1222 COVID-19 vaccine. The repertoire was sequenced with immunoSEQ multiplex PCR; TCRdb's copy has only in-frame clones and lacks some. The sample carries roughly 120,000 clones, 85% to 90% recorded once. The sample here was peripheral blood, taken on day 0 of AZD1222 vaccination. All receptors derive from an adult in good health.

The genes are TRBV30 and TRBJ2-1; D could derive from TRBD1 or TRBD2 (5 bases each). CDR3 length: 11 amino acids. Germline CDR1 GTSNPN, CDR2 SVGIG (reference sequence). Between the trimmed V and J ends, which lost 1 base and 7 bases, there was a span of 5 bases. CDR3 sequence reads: CAWSGGNEQFF. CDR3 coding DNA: TGTGCCTGGAGTGGGGGGAATGAGCAGTTCTTC.

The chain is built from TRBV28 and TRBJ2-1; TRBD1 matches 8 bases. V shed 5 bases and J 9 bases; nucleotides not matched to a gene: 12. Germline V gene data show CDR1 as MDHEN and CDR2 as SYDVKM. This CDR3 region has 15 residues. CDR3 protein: CASSPDRTGKREQFF. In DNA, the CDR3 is TGTGCCAGCAGTCCCGACCGGACAGGGAAGCGTGAGCAGTTCTTC.

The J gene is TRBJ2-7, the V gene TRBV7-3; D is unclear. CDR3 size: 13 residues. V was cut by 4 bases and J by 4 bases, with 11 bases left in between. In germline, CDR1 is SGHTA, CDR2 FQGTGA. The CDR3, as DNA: TGTGCCAGCAGCTACCGTGACGGATACGAGCAGTACTTC. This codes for CASSYRDGYEQYF.

The CDR3 DNA sequence: TGTGCCAGCTCACCTGCGGGTCTGGGTCGACGGGGGGGCCCAGATGAGCAGTTCTTC. Translated: CASSPAGLGRRGGPDEQFF. The chain employs TRBV18 and TRBJ2-1; the match to TRBD2 covers 8 bases. This CDR3 has 19 residues. CDR1 is KGHSH and CDR2 is LQKENI in the germline V gene. V was pared by 3 bases and J by 8 bases, with 21 bases of the junction left unmatched.

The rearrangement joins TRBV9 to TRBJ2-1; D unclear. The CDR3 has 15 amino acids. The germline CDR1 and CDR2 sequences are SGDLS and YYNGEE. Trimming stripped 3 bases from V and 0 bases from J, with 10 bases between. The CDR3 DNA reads TGTGCCAGCAGCGCGACGGGCGACTCCTACAATGAGCAGTTCTTC. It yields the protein CASSATGDSYNEQFF.

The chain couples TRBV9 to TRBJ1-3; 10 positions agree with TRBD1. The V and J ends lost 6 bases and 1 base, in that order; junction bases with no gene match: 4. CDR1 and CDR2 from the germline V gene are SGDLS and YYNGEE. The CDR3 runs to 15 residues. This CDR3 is CASTRDRGSGNTIYF. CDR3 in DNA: TGTGCCAGCACCAGGGACAGGGGTTCTGGAAACACCATATATTTT.

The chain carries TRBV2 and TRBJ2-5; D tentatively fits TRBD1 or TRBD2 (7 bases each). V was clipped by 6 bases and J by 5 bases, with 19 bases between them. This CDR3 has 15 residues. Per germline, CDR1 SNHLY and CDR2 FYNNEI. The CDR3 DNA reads TGTGCCAGCAGGCCCCAGGGGGGGATTTCGGAGACCCAGTACTTC. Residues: CASRPQGGISETQYF.

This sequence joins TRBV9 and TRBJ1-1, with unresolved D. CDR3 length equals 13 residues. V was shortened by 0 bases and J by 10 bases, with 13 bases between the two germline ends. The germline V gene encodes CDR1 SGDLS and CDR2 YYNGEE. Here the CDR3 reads CASSVVRQQGAFF. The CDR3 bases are TGTGCCAGCAGCGTAGTGAGGCAGCAAGGAGCTTTCTTT.

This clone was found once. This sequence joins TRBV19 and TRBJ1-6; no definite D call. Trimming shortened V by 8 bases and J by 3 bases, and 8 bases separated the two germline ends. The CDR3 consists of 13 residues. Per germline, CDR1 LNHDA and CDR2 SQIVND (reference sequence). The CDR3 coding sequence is TGTGCCAGTCGGGAAGTCTATAATTCACCCCTCCACTTT. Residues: CASREVYNSPLHF.